Only a few counts were recorded for the clone carrying this TCR beta chain. Arm-PCR of CDR3 regions and iRepertoire HTBI primers were the basis on which TCR beta libraries were built. MiXCR was run by TCRdb on the multiplex PCR reads, yielding one entry per CDR3 protein. This table holds approximately 350,000 distinct CDR3 sequences, roughly 16% found once. This sample was included in a study of regulatory T cells in long-lasting Graves disease. V lost 8 bases and J lost 0; bases outside the gene matches: 10. The CDR3 runs 18 residues. Germline loops: CDR1 MNHNS, CDR2 SASEGT. Stated time point: newly diagnosed GD, antithyroid drugs for less than 3 months. Scientists built the TCR library using RNA that was extracted from PBMCs. These sequences were also reported in another study, on T cells in Graves' hyperthyroidism and ophthalmopathy.

The sequence came from a woman aged 18-29 years with Graves disease. The sequences come from peripheral blood mononuclear cells (PBMCs), collected at new diagnosis, from a patient treated with antithyroid drugs. The rearrangement joins TRBV6-1 to TRBJ2-3, with 14 bases fitting TRBD2. CDR3 region: CASGSGTSGGNSTDTQYF. The CDR3 DNA sequence: TGTGCCAGCGGATCCGGGACTAGCGGGGGCAACAGCACAGATACGCAGTATTTT.